The 19 T cell receptor beta chains listed next were all sequenced from one sample in a study of T cell responses to AZD1222 COVID-19 vaccine. Method: immunoSEQ multiplex PCR; TCRdb's copy keeps in-frame clones and lacks some. The sample records roughly 180,000 clones, around 90% being singletons. The starting material was peripheral blood, obtained 28 days after the second AZD1222 dose. Receptors were obtained from an adult who received the AZD1222 COVID-19 vaccine.

The chain couples TRBV11-2 to TRBJ2-3; 8 nucleotides match TRBD2. Per the germline V gene, CDR1 is SGHAT and CDR2 is FQNNGV. After removal of 6 bases from V and 7 bases from J, the junction contained 12 bases not matched to a gene. This CDR3 comprises 15 residues. The CDR3 region is CASRSSPGGEYTQYF. The CDR3, as DNA: TGTGCCAGCAGGTCATCCCCGGGGGGGGAGTATACGCAGTATTTT.

The rearrangement links TRBV11-3 to TRBJ2-7, with 7 bases aligning to TRBD2. Trimming cost V 6 bases and J 6 bases; bases outside gene matches: 8. This CDR3 contains 13 residues. Germline assignment: CDR1 SGHNT and CDR2 YENEEA. CDR3 DNA sequence: TGTGCCAGCAGTCCATCCGCGGGGGTCGAGCAGTACTTC. This gives the protein CASSPSAGVEQYF. The full variable domain, rest sourced from reference TRBV11-3 and TRBJ2-7, is EAGVVQSPRYKIIEKKQPVAFWCNPISGHNTLYWYLQNLGQGPELLIRYENEEAVDDSQLPKDRFSAERLKGVDSTLKIQPAELGDSAVYLCASSPSAGVEQYFGPGTRLTVT.

As for this clone: The junction differs from germline at one of its ends, possibly a read error. J is TRBJ2-2 and V is TRBV28; D is possibly TRBD1 (6 bases). Germline-derived CDR1 and CDR2 are MDHEN and SYDVKM. The CDR3 length is 9 residues. The CDR3 loop reads CASGGPHLF. The CDR3 bases are TGTGCCAGCGGGGGCCCTCACCTTTTT.

V gene TRBV6-1 combines with J gene TRBJ1-2; 7 positions agree with TRBD1. V shed 2 bases, J shed 4 bases, and the junction held 4 bases outside the gene matches. Germline V gives CDR1 MNHNS, CDR2 SASEGT. The CDR3 is made up of 14 amino acids. The CDR3 DNA is TGTGCCAGCAGTGAACCGACAGGGTTCTATGGCTACACCTTC. This gives the protein CASSEPTGFYGYTF.

The V and J genes are TRBV5-1 and TRBJ1-6; D gene ambiguous. The CDR3 contains 15 residues. The V end was cut by 0 bases, the J end by 6 bases, with 10 bases between. Germline CDR1 reads SGHRS; CDR2 reads YFSETQ. The CDR3 spells CASSLGAGPNSPLHF. The CDR3 DNA reads as TGCGCCAGCAGCTTGGGCGCCGGTCCTAATTCACCCCTCCACTTT.

The chain joins TRBV7-2 to TRBJ2-1, with unresolved D. Germline assignment: CDR1 SGHTA and CDR2 FQGNSA. V was trimmed by 2 bases and J by 9 bases, leaving 23 bases between them. This CDR3 has 17 amino acids. The CDR3, as DNA: TGTGCCAGCAGCTTATTACCGCGAACCGAAACATCAGGTGAGCAGTTCTTC. It specifies CASSLLPRTETSGEQFF.

The V and J genes are TRBV28 and TRBJ1-3; no clear D. The V end was cut by 6 bases, the J end by 4 bases, with 10 bases between. The germline CDR1 and CDR2 sequences are MDHEN and SYDVKM. CDR3 size: 13 residues. CDR3 in amino acids: CASSSSGGNTIYF. The CDR3 DNA sequence: TGTGCCAGCAGCTCCTCGGGGGGAAACACCATATATTTT. The full variable domain, its missing parts supplied by reference TRBV28 and TRBJ1-3, is DVKVTQSSRYLVKRTGEKVFLECVQDMDHENMFWYRQDPGLGLRLIYFSYDVKMKEKGDIPEGYSVSREKKERFSLILESASTNQTSMYLCASSSSGGNTIYFGEGSWLTVV.

The chain combines TRBV9 with TRBJ1-6; perhaps TRBD1 as D (5 bases). Germline values: CDR1 SGDLS, CDR2 YYNGEE. V was pared by 4 bases and J by 6 bases, with 14 bases between. The CDR3 is 15 amino acids. The CDR3 DNA follows: TGTGCCAGCAGCCCGCTCGGGGGTAGTAATTCACCCCTCCACTTT. Translated: CASSPLGGSNSPLHF.

The chain recombines TRBV6-2 or TRBV6-3 with TRBJ1-2; D unresolved. The V end was cut by 4 bases, the J end by 3 bases, with 6 bases between. Germline V gene data show CDR1 as MNHEY and CDR2 as SVGEGT. CDR3 size: 12 residues. The CDR3 nucleotides read TGTGCCAGCAGTTTCCAGTACTATGGCTACACCTTC. Protein sequence: CASSFQYYGYTF.

The rearrangement links TRBV18 to TRBJ1-6; D not resolved. V was clipped by 3 bases and J by 10 bases, with 7 bases between them. There are 12 residues in the CDR3. Germline CDR1 and CDR2: KGHSH and LQKENI. The CDR3 region has the DNA TGTGCCAGCTCACCGCCCCACTCACCCCTCCACTTT. Translation gives CASSPPHSPLHF.

The V and J genes are TRBV27 and TRBJ2-5; D is perhaps TRBD2 (6 bases). V dropped 5 bases and J dropped 4 bases, with 32 bases sitting between them. The germline V gene encodes CDR1 MNHEY and CDR2 SMNVEV (reference sequence). This CDR3 spans 20 amino acids. The CDR3 DNA follows: TGTGCCAGCAGTCCCACTGCCCGATTTGCCCGGAGGGCCGTAAGAGAGACCCAGTACTTC. It codes for CASSPTARFARRAVRETQYF.

V is TRBV7-9 and J is TRBJ2-1; D remains ambiguous. This CDR3 is 13 amino acids long. Germline CDR1 SEHNR, CDR2 FQNEAQ (reference sequence). Between the trimmed V and J ends, which lost 5 bases and 3 bases, there was a span of 8 bases. The CDR3 sequence: CASSRPLYNEQFF. CDR3 bases: TGTGCCAGCAGCCGGCCACTCTACAATGAGCAGTTCTTC. Variable domain in full (rest from reference TRBV7-9 and TRBJ2-1): DTGVSQNPRHKITKRGQNVTFRCDPISEHNRLYWYRQTLGQGPEFLTYFQNEAQLEKSRLLSDRFSAERPKGSFSTLEIQRTEQGDSAMYLCASSRPLYNEQFFGPGTRLTVL.

This chain connects TRBV7-8 to TRBJ1-1, with 8 positions matching TRBD1. V was clipped by 7 bases and J by 4 bases; unmatched bases: 8. The CDR3 is 14 residues long. Looked up from germline, CDR1 is SGHVS and CDR2 is FQNEAQ. The CDR3, as DNA: TGTGCCAGCACCCAGGGGGCGCGGGTCACTGAAGCTTTCTTT. As protein: CASTQGARVTEAFF.

This chain connects TRBV6-5 to TRBJ2-3; TRBD1 matches 12 bases. CDR1 is MNHEY and CDR2 is SVGAGI in the germline V gene. This CDR3 contains 15 residues. Unmatched junction bases numbered 3, after V lost 6 bases and J lost 2 bases. CDR3 sequence reads: CASSSGQGATDTQYF. The CDR3 DNA reads TGTGCCAGCAGCTCGGGACAGGGGGCCACAGATACGCAGTATTTT.

This rearrangement joins TRBV5-4 to TRBJ2-7; possibly TRBD1 or TRBD2 for D (6 bases each). V lost 4 bases and J 6 bases, leaving 17 bases between the germline ends. CDR1 and CDR2 from the germline V gene are SGHNT and YYREEE (reference sequence). CDR3 length equals 14 residues. The CDR3 spells CASSQREQGGEQYF. The CDR3 nucleotides read TGTGCCAGCAGCCAACGGGAACAGGGAGGCGAGCAGTACTTC.

The V call is TRBV4-1, the J call TRBJ2-4, with D possibly matching TRBD1 (6 bases). Germline V gene sequence: CDR1 MGHRA, CDR2 YSYEKL. V was trimmed by 2 bases and J by 3 bases, leaving 14 bases between them. The CDR3 is made up of 16 amino acids. The CDR3 here is CASSQPGQGSKNIQYF. DNA of the CDR3: TGCGCCAGCAGCCAACCGGGACAAGGAAGCAAAAACATTCAGTACTTC.

The chain recombines TRBV6-2 or TRBV6-3 with TRBJ2-3, with 9 bases fitting TRBD2. Germline-derived CDR1 and CDR2 are MNHEY and SVGEGT. The CDR3 covers 16 residues. Trimming at V came to 6 bases and at J to 0 bases, leaving 7 bases not matched to a gene. CDR3 sequence: CASSRRLAESTDTQYF. CDR3 coding DNA: TGTGCCAGCAGCCGCCGACTAGCGGAAAGCACAGATACGCAGTATTTT.

The J gene is TRBJ2-7, the V gene TRBV11-2; TRBD2 matches 8 bases. Trimming cost V 0 bases and J 3 bases; bases outside gene matches: 4. Germline V CDR1 and CDR2: SGHAT, FQNNGV. This CDR3 comprises 15 residues. CDR3 residues: CASSLEGSGIYEQYF. The CDR3 nucleotides are TGTGCCAGCAGCTTAGAGGGTAGCGGGATCTACGAGCAGTACTTC.

This clone was observed a handful of times. V is TRBV3-1 (or the pseudogene TRBV3-2) and J is TRBJ2-7; D is unresolved. Germline V CDR1 and CDR2: LGHDT, YNNKEL (reference sequence). The CDR3 spans 12 residues. Trimming pared 0 bases from V and 3 bases from J, leaving 3 bases between. The CDR3 protein is CASSQDIYEQYF. CDR3 nucleotides: TGTGCCAGCAGCCAAGATATCTACGAGCAGTACTTC.